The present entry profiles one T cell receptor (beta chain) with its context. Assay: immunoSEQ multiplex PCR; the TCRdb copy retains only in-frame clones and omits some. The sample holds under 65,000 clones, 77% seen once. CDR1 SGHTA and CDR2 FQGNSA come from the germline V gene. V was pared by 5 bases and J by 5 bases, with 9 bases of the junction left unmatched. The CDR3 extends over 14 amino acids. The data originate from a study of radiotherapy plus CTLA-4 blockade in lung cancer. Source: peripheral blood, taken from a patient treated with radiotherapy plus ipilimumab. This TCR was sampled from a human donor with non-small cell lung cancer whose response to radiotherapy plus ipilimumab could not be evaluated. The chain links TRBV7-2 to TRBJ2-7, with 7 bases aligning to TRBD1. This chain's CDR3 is CASSTRQGKDEQYF. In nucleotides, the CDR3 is TGTGCCAGCAGCACCCGACAGGGAAAGGACGAGCAGTACTTC.